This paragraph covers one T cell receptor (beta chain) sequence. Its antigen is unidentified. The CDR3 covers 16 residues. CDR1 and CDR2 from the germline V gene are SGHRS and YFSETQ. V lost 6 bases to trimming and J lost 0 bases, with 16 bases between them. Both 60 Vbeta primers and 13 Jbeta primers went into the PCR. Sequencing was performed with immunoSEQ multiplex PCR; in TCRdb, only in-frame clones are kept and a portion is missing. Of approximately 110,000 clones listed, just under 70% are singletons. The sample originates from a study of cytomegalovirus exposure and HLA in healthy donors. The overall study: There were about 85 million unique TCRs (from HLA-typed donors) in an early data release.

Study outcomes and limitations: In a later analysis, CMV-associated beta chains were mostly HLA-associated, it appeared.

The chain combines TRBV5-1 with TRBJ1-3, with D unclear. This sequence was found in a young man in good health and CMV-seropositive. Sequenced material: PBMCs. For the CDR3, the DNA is TGCGCCAGCATCCTGAGCGGACGGTGCTCTGGAAACACCATATATTTT. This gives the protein CASILSGRCSGNTIYF.